Presented here are 23 T cell receptor beta chains from one specimen sequenced in a study of OX40 agonist ivuxolimab in advanced cancers. Clones were read by immunoSEQ multiplex PCR, and TCRdb kept only the in-frame ones, dropping some. The sample has roughly 82,000 clones, roughly 83% seen once. The sample consisted of CD4+ or CD8+ T cells sorted from blood, taken in a trial of the OX40 agonist ivuxolimab. These receptors came from an adult with an advanced solid tumor such as melanoma, head and neck, liver or kidney cancer.

The chain couples TRBV11-2 to TRBJ2-1; D may be TRBD1 (6 bases). This CDR3 has 13 amino acids. The V end lost 3 bases, the J end lost 8 bases, and 11 bases lay between the germline ends. Germline lookup yields CDR1 SGHAT and CDR2 FQNNGV. CDR3 residues: CASSLNRVDEQFF. CDR3 nucleotides: TGTGCCAGCAGCTTGAACAGGGTTGATGAGCAGTTCTTC.

The chain links TRBV19 to TRBJ2-5, with D tentatively TRBD1 (6 bases). Germline values: CDR1 LNHDA, CDR2 SQIVND (reference sequence). This CDR3 region has 13 residues. Trimming left V 3 bases short and J 5 bases short, with 10 bases between. The CDR3 is CASSIQGSETQYF. The CDR3 region has the DNA TGTGCCAGTAGTATTCAGGGGAGTGAGACCCAGTACTTC.

V gene TRBV13 combines with J gene TRBJ2-1; 10 bases align to TRBD1. The CDR3 runs 15 residues. Germline assignment: CDR1 PRHDT and CDR2 FYEKMQ (reference sequence). V was clipped by 3 bases and J by 9 bases; unmatched bases: 8. CDR3 in DNA: TGTGCCAGCAGCTTCCGAGACAGGGGGCTGGCTGAGCAGTTCTTC. This sequence encodes CASSFRDRGLAEQFF.

The chain combines TRBV18 with TRBJ1-5; D ambiguous. Looked up from germline, CDR1 is KGHSH and CDR2 is LQKENI. Between the trimmed V and J ends, which lost 1 base and 7 bases, there was a span of 11 bases. CDR3 length: 14 amino acids. CDR3 residues: CASSPLDAEQPQHF. CDR3 DNA sequence: TGTGCCAGCTCACCACTGGACGCGGAGCAGCCCCAGCATTTT. The full variable domain, its missing parts supplied by reference TRBV18 and TRBJ1-5, is NAGVMQNPRHLVRRRGQEARLRCSPMKGHSHVYWYRQLPEEGLKFMVYLQKENIIDESGMPKERFSAEFPKEGPSILRIQQVVRGDSAAYFCASSPLDAEQPQHFGDGTRLSIL.

The rearrangement joins TRBV5-1 to TRBJ2-1, with D possibly being TRBD2 (5 bases). The CDR3 is 13 amino acids. The germline V gene encodes CDR1 SGHRS and CDR2 YFSETQ. V gave up 1 base and J gave up 10 bases, with 12 bases separating them. The CDR3 reads CASSLPGKPEQFF. In DNA, the CDR3 is TGCGCCAGCAGCTTGCCCGGGAAACCGGAGCAGTTCTTC.

In this sample, this clone turned up once. The J gene is TRBJ2-1, the V gene TRBV20-1; unclear D gene. Per germline, CDR1 DFQATT and CDR2 SNEGSKA (reference sequence). V lost 3 bases and J 3 bases, leaving 3 bases between the germline ends. This CDR3 has 11 residues. CDR3 sequence reads: CSARSYNEQFF. Here the CDR3 DNA reads TGCAGTGCTAGGAGCTACAATGAGCAGTTCTTC.

The chain carries TRBV30 and TRBJ1-3, with D possibly being TRBD1 (5 bases). V was trimmed by 5 bases and J by 1 base, leaving 9 bases between them. The CDR3 runs 13 residues. Per germline, CDR1 GTSNPN and CDR2 SVGIG (reference sequence). In nucleotides, the CDR3 is TGTGCCTGGGGCGGGGCGTCTGGAAACACCATATATTTT. Its protein is CAWGGASGNTIYF.

The chain couples TRBV19 to TRBJ1-1; TRBD1 aligns across 8 bases. The CDR3 extends over 14 amino acids. V trimming: 7 bases; J trimming: 0 bases; junction bases outside the gene matches: 4. The germline V gene has CDR1 LNHDA and CDR2 SQIVND (reference sequence). CDR3 region: CASTPGQVNTEAFF. The CDR3, as DNA: TGTGCCAGTACACCGGGACAGGTGAACACTGAAGCTTTCTTT.

V and J are TRBV7-9 and TRBJ2-7; perhaps TRBD1 as D (5 bases). The CDR3 totals 19 residues. Per germline, CDR1 SEHNR and CDR2 FQNEAQ (reference sequence). V shed 5 bases and J shed 4 bases, with 30 bases lying between them. The CDR3 sequence is CASSLNPGRKGPNNYEQYF. The CDR3 nucleotides are TGTGCCAGCAGCCTCAACCCAGGGCGCAAGGGCCCGAATAATTACGAGCAGTACTTC.

The chain is built from TRBV5-8 and TRBJ1-5; D may be TRBD1 (5 bases). Trimming took off 4 bases at V and 5 bases at J, with 19 bases between the two ends. CDR3 size: 16 residues. Germline CDR1 reads SGHTS; CDR2 reads YDEGEE. The CDR3 loop is CASSPGLGGGYQPQHF. The CDR3 DNA sequence: TGTGCCAGCAGCCCGGGCCTGGGTGGGGGGTATCAGCCCCAGCATTTT. The variable domain in full, with the rest retrieved from reference TRBV5-8 and TRBJ1-5, is EAGVTQSPTHLIKTRGQQATLRCSPISGHTSVYWYQQALGLGLQFLLWYDEGEERNRGNFPPRFSGRQFPNYSSELNVNALELEDSALYLCASSPGLGGGYQPQHFGDGTRLSIL.

About this clone: The junction and the germline gene differ at one end; a read error may be behind it. This chain connects TRBV5-1 to TRBJ2-1; D is possibly TRBD1 (6 bases). The germline gives CDR1 SGHRS, CDR2 YFSETQ. This CDR3 has 13 amino acids. CDR3 loop: CASSFDRPNKQFF. The CDR3 nucleotides read TGCGCCAGCAGCTTCGACAGGCCCAATAAGCAGTTCTTC.

The chain has TRBV27 and TRBJ1-4, with a weak D call TRBD1 (6 bases). The CDR3 runs 15 residues. With 5 bases removed from V and 4 bases from J, the gap between germline ends came to 14 bases. The germline CDR1 and CDR2 sequences are MNHEY and SMNVEV (reference sequence). DNA for the CDR3: TGTGCCAGCAGTGAGGGGGGGGTTGGTAATGAAAAACTGTTTTTT. Translation gives CASSEGGVGNEKLFF.

The chain carries TRBV6-1 and TRBJ1-5, with D possibly matching TRBD1 (5 bases). The CDR3 is 17 amino acids. V was clipped by 2 bases and J by 4 bases, with 18 bases between them. Per the germline V gene, CDR1 is MNHNS and CDR2 is SASEGT. CDR3: CASSEYGKGTVNQPQHF. In DNA form, the CDR3 reads TGTGCCAGCAGTGAATATGGGAAAGGGACGGTGAATCAGCCCCAGCATTTT.

J is TRBJ2-7 and V is TRBV7-2; D remains unclear. CDR1 is SGHTA, CDR2 FQGNSA, per germline. V gave up 5 bases and J gave up 3 bases, with 5 bases separating them. This CDR3 contains 11 residues. The chain's CDR3 is CASSPGYEQYF. CDR3 sequence (DNA): TGTGCCAGCAGCCCGGGCTACGAGCAGTACTTC.

This clone was counted between two and nine times. The CDR3 spells CASSFYQQETQYF. The CDR3 DNA reads as TGTGCCAGCAGCTTCTATCAGCAAGAGACCCAGTACTTC. The chain couples TRBV5-4 to TRBJ2-5, with D unclear. CDR3 length: 13 residues. V was pared by 2 bases and J by 2 bases, with 7 bases between. CDR1 and CDR2 (germline): SGHNT, YYREEE (reference sequence).

The rearrangement uses TRBV19 and TRBJ2-2; TRBD1 aligns across 7 bases. Germline loops: CDR1 LNHDA, CDR2 SQIVND (reference sequence). The CDR3 contains 15 residues. The V gene end was trimmed by 0 bases and the J gene end by 4 bases; junction bases not matched to a gene: 2. CDR3 sequence: CASSIETGFTGELFF. The CDR3 nucleotides are TGTGCCAGTAGTATAGAGACAGGGTTCACCGGGGAGCTGTTTTTT.

The chain carries TRBV7-2 and TRBJ2-5; D not certain. Looked up from germline, CDR1 is SGHTA and CDR2 is FQGNSA. The CDR3 contains 15 residues. The V end was cut by 1 base, the J end by 4 bases, with 13 bases between. The CDR3 here is CASSLGGNRAETQYF. CDR3 sequence (DNA): TGTGCCAGCAGCTTAGGAGGAAACCGGGCAGAGACCCAGTACTTC.

V usage is TRBV9 and J usage is TRBJ2-7; possible D gene TRBD2, 5 bases. V shed 0 bases and J shed 3 bases, with 13 bases lying between them. This CDR3 has 15 residues. Germline loops: CDR1 SGDLS, CDR2 YYNGEE. The CDR3 region has the DNA TGTGCCAGCAGCGTAGGGACTCAACCTCACTACGAGCAGTACTTC. Translated: CASSVGTQPHYEQYF.

The rearrangement links TRBV2 to TRBJ2-6, with 8 nucleotides matching TRBD1. The V and J ends lost 6 bases and 2 bases, in that order; junction bases with no gene match: 6. Per the germline V gene, CDR1 is SNHLY and CDR2 is FYNNEI. This CDR3 comprises 16 residues. The CDR3 sequence is CASSRTGSTGANVLTF. The CDR3 bases are TGTGCCAGCAGCAGGACAGGGTCAACTGGGGCCAACGTCCTGACTTTC.

This clone was seen only once. The rearrangement links TRBV7-3 to TRBJ1-5, with TRBD1 identical over 7 bases. Germline loops: CDR1 SGHTA, CDR2 FQGTGA. Losses at the gene ends were 5 bases for V and 6 bases for J; bases not matched to a gene: 16. The length of the CDR3 is 17 residues. CDR3 sequence (DNA): TGTGCCAGCAGCGCAGAAGACAGGGCCGAGAGTGGTCAGCCCCAGCATTTT. Its protein product is CASSAEDRAESGQPQHF.

The J gene is TRBJ2-3, the V gene TRBV5-5; D is possibly TRBD1 or TRBD2 (5 bases each). Trimming took off 4 bases at V and 4 bases at J, with 13 bases between the two ends. This CDR3 is built from 14 residues. Per germline, CDR1 SGHKS and CDR2 YYEKEE (reference sequence). The DNA for the CDR3 is TGTGCCAGCAGCCGAGGGGTAGCTGCAGATACGCAGTATTTT. Protein product: CASSRGVAADTQYF. Looking up the rest from reference TRBV5-5 and TRBJ2-3 gives the full variable domain: DAGVTQSPTHLIKTRGQQVTLRCSPISGHKSVSWYQQVLGQGPQFIFQYYEKEERGRGNFPDRFSARQFPNYSSELNVNALLLGDSALYLCASSRGVAADTQYFGPGTRLTVL.

Only a few counts were recorded for this clone. The chain joins TRBV11-2 to TRBJ2-1, with 8 nucleotides matching TRBD1. J lost 8 bases, V lost 1 base, and 10 bases had no gene match. CDR3 length: 16 residues. Germline V gives CDR1 SGHAT, CDR2 FQNNGV. The chain's CDR3 is CASSLVVRGLPHEQFF. Here the CDR3 DNA reads TGTGCCAGCAGCTTAGTGGTCAGGGGGCTCCCCCATGAGCAGTTCTTC.

The chain carries TRBV7-8 and TRBJ2-5; 10 bases fit TRBD2. The germline V gene has CDR1 SGHVS and CDR2 FQNEAQ. The V and J ends lost 3 bases and 5 bases, in that order; junction bases with no gene match: 6. The CDR3 runs 15 residues. CDR3 in amino acids: CASSFLAGDGETQYF. DNA of the CDR3: TGTGCCAGCAGCTTCCTAGCGGGGGATGGTGAGACCCAGTACTTC. The variable domain in full, with the rest retrieved from reference TRBV7-8 and TRBJ2-5, is GAGVSQSPRYKVAKRGQDVALRCDPISGHVSLFWYQQALGQGPEFLTYFQNEAQLDKSGLPSDRFFAERPEGSVSTLKIQRTQQEDSAVYLCASSFLAGDGETQYFGPGTRLLVL.